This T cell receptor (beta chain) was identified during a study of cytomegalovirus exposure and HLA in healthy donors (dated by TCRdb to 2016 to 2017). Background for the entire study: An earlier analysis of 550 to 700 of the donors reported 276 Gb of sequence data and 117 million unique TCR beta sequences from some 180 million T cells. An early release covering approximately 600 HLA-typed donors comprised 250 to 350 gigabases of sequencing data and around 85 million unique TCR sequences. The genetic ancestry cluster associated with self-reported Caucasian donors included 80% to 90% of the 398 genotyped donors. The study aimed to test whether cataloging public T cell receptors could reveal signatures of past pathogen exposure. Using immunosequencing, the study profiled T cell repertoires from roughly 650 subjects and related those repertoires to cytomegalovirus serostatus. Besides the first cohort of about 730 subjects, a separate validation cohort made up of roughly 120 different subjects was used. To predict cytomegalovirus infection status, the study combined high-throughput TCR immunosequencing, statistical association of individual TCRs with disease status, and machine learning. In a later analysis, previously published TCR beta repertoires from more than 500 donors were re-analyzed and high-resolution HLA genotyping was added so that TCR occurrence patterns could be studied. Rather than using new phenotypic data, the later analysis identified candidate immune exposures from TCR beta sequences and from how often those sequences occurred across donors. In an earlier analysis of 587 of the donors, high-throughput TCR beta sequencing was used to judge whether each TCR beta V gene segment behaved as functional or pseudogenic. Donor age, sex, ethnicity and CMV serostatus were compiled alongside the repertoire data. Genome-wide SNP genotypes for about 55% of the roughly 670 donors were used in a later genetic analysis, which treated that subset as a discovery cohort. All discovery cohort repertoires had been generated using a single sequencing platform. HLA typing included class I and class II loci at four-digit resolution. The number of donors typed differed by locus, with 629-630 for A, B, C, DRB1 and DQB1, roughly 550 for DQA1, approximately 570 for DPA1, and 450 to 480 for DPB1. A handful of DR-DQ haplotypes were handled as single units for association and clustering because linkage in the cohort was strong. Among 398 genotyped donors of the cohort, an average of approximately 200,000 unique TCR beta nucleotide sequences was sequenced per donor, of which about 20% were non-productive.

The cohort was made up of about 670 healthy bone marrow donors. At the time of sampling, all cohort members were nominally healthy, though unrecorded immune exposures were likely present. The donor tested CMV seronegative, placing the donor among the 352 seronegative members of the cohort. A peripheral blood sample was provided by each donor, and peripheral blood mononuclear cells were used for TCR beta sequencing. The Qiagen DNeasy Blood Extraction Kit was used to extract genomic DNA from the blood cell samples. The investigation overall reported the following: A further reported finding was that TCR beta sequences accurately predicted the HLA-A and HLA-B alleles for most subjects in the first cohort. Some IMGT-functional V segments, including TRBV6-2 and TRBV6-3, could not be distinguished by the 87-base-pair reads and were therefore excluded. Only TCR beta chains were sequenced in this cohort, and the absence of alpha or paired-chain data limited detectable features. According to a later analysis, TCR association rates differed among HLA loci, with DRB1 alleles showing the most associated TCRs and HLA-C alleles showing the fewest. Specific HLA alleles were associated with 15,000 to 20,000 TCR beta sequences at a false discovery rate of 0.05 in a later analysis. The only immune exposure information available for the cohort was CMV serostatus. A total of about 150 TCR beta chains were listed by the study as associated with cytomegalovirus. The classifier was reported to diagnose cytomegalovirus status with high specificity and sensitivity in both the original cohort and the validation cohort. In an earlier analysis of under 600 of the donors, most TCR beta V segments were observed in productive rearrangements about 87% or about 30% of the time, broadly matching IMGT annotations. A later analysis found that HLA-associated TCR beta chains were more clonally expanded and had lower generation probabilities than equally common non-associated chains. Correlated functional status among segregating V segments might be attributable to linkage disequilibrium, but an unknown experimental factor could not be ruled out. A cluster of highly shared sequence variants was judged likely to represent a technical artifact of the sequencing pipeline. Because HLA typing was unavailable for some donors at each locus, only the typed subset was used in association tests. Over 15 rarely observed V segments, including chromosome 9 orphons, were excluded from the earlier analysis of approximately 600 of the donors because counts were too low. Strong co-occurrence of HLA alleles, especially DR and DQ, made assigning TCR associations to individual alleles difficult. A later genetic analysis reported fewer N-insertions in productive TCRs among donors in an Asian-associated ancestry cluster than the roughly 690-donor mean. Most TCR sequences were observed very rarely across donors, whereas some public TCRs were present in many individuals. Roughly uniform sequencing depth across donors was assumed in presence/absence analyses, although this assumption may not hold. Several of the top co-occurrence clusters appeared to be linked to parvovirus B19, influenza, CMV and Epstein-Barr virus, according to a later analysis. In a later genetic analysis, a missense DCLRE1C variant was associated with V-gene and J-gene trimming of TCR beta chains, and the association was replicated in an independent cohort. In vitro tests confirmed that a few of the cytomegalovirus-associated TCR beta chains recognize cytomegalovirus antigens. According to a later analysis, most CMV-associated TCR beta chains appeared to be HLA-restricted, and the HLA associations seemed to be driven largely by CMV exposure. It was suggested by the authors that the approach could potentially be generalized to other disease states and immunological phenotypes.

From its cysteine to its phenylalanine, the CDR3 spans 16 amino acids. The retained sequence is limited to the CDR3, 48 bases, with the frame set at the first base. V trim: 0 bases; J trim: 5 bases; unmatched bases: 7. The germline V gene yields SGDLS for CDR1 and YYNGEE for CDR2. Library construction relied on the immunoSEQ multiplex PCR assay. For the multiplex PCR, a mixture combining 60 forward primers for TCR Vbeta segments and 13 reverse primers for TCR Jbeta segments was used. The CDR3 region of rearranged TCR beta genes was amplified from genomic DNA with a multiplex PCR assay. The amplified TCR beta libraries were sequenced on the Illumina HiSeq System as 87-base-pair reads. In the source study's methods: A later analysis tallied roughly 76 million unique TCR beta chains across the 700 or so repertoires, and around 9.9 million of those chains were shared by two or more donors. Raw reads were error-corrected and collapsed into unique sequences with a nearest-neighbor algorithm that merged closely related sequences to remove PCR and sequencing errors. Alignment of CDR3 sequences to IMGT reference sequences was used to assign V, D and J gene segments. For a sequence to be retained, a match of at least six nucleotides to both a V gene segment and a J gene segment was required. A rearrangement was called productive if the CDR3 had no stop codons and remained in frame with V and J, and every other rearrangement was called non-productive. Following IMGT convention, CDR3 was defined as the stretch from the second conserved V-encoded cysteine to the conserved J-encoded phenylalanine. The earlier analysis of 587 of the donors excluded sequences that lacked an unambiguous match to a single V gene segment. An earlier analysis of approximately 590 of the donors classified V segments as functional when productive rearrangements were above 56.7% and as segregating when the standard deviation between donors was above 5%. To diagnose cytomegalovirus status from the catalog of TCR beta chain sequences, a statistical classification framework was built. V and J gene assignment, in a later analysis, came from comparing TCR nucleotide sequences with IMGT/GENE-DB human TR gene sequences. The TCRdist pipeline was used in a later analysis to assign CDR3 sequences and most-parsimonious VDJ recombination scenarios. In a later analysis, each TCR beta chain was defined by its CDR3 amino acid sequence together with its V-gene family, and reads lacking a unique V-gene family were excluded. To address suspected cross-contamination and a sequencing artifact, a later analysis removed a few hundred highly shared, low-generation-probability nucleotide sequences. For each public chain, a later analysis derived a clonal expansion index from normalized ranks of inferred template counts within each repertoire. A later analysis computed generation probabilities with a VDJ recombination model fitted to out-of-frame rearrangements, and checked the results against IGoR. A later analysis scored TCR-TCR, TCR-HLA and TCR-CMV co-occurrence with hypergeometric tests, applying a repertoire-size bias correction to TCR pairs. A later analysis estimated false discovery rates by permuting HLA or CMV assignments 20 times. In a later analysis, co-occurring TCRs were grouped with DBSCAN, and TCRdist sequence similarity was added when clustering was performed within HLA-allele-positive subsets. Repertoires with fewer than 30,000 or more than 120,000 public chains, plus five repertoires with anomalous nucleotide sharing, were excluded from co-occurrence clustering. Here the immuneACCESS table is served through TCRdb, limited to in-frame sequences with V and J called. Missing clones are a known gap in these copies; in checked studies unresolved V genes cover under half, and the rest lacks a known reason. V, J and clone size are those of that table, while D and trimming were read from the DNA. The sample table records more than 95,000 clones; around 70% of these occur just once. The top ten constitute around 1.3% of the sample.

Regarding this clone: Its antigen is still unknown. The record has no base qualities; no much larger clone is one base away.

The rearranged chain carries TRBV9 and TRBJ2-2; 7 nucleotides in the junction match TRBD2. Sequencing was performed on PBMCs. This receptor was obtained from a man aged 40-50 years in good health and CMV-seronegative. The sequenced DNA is TGTGCCAGCAGCGTAGGAGGCGGGGGTTGGACCGGGGAGCTGTTTTTT. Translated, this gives CASSVGGGGWTGELFF.